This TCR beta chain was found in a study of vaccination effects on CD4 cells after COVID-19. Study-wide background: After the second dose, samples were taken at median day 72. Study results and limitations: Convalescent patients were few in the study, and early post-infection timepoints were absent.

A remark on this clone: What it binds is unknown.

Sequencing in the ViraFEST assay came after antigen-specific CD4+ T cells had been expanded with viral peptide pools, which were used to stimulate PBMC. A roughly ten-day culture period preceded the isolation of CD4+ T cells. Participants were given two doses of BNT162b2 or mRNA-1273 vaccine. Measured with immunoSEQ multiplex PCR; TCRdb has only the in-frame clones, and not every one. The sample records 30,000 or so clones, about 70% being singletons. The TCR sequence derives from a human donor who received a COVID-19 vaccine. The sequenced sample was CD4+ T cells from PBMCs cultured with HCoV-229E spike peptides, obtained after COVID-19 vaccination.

The CDR3 loop is CASSSLQNTIYF. The CDR3 DNA follows: TGTGCCAGCAGTTCTCTTCAGAACACCATATATTTT. The chain uses TRBV6-5 and TRBJ1-3; D call uncertain. This CDR3 spans 12 amino acids. The germline CDR1 and CDR2 sequences are MNHEY and SVGAGI. V was clipped by 4 bases and J by 7 bases, with 8 bases between them.